The next 32 T cell receptor beta chains were all read from a single sample in a study of CD4 and CD8 cells across lung adenocarcinoma regions. TCRdb passed the PCR reads through MiXCR, listing each CDR3 protein once. The data show under 20,000 distinct CDR3 sequences, 51% seen once. Material for sequencing was CD8+ T cells from the center of a lung tumor. These receptors were collected from a female donor with lung adenocarcinoma. The CD4 and CD8 labels of this study may be unreliable.

This clonotype was detected a few times. V and J are TRBV6-1 and TRBJ2-1, with TRBD2 matching over 12 bases. CDR1 MNHNS and CDR2 SASEGT come from the germline V gene. Trimming at V came to 3 bases and at J to 7 bases, leaving 4 bases not matched to a gene. The CDR3 length is 15 residues. The CDR3 DNA is TGTGCCAGCAGTGAGACTAGCGGGAGTGGGAATGAGCAGTTCTTC. Translated, it gives CASSETSGSGNEQFF.

The J gene is TRBJ2-4, the V gene TRBV6-1, with D maybe TRBD1 (6 bases). The CDR3 has 19 residues. Trimming removed 2 bases at V and 0 bases at J, with 20 bases between. From germline, CDR1 is MNHNS and CDR2 SASEGT. CDR3 residues: CASSEPGNRVLIAKNIQYF. The CDR3 DNA reads as TGTGCCAGCAGTGAACCCGGCAACAGGGTCTTAATAGCCAAAAACATTCAGTACTTC.

The CDR3 here is CASRGEVVGGRDIQYF. In DNA, the CDR3 is TGTGCCAGCAGGGGAGAGGTGGTGGGGGGACGAGACATTCAGTACTTC. This rearrangement joins TRBV6-1 to TRBJ2-4, with D tentatively TRBD2 (6 bases). This CDR3 spans 16 amino acids. Per the germline V gene, CDR1 is MNHNS and CDR2 is SASEGT. Trimming cost V 6 bases and J 8 bases, with 23 bases left between them.

The V and J genes are TRBV14 and TRBJ1-1, with a weak D call TRBD1 (6 bases). This CDR3 contains 13 residues. Germline CDR1 is SGHDN and CDR2 is FVKESK. Trimming took 5 bases from V and 1 from J, leaving 8 bases between them. CDR3 coding DNA: TGTGCCAGCAGCGAGGGGGGGAACACTGAAGCTTTCTTT. It encodes CASSEGGNTEAFF.

The chain recombines TRBV6-1 with TRBJ2-1; D gene uncertain. The DNA end is more similar to TRBJ2-7, so the J call may be wrong. The CDR3 has 13 amino acids. CDR1 is MNHNS and CDR2 is SASEGT in the germline V gene. CDR3: CASRDQPSYEQYF. The CDR3 DNA sequence: TGTGCCAGCAGGGATCAGCCGTCCTACGAGCAGTACTTC.

The table lists this clonotype with many counts. The gene calls are TRBV6-5 and TRBJ2-1; unclear D gene. The J call may not be correct, given that the DNA end is closer to TRBJ2-7. The CDR3 consists of 13 residues. Per the germline V gene, CDR1 is MNHEY and CDR2 is SVGAGI. The DNA for the CDR3 is TGTGCCAGCAGTTTCGCGTTCGGTTACGAGCAGTACTTC. This codes for CASSFAFGYEQYF.

The chain employs TRBV10-1 and TRBJ2-3; D possibly corresponds to TRBD2 (5 bases). V was pared by 7 bases and J by 6 bases, with 11 bases between. Germline assignment: CDR1 WNHNN and CDR2 SYGVQD (reference sequence). This CDR3 is built from 12 residues. The CDR3 loop reads CASTDSSDTQYF. The CDR3 DNA follows: TGCGCCAGCACGGACTCGTCCGATACGCAGTATTTT.

Many counts were recorded for this clonotype. The chain joins TRBV6-1 to TRBJ2-2; D ambiguous. The ends were cut back, 6 bases at V and 1 base at J, with 9 bases in the middle. The CDR3 is made up of 14 amino acids. Germline CDR1 is MNHNS and CDR2 is SASEGT. The CDR3 spells CASRMAENTGELFF. The DNA for the CDR3 is TGTGCCAGCAGAATGGCCGAGAACACCGGGGAGCTGTTTTTT.

In this sample, this clonotype turned up a few times. The chain combines TRBV4-1 with TRBJ1-5; weak D call: TRBD1 (6 bases). The germline V gene encodes CDR1 MGHRA and CDR2 YSYEKL. The ends were cut back, 4 bases at V and 4 bases at J, with 11 bases in the middle. There are 14 residues in the CDR3. The CDR3 loop reads CASSLGTLNQPQHF. Written as DNA, the CDR3 is TGCGCCAGCAGCCTCGGGACACTTAATCAGCCCCAGCATTTT.

The chain combines TRBV28 with TRBJ2-3; weak D call: TRBD2 (5 bases). V was pared by 7 bases and J by 4 bases, with 12 bases between. This CDR3 contains 13 residues. The V gene's germline CDR1 is MDHEN and CDR2 SYDVKM. The chain's CDR3 is CASNRAGADTQYF. The CDR3 region has the DNA TGTGCCAGCAATAGGGCCGGGGCAGATACGCAGTATTTT. The variable domain in full, completed from reference TRBV28 and TRBJ2-3, reads DVKVTQSSRYLVKRTGEKVFLECVQDMDHENMFWYRQDPGLGLRLIYFSYDVKMKEKGDIPEGYSVSREKKERFSLILESASTNQTSMYLCASNRAGADTQYFGPGTRLTVL.

The J gene is TRBJ2-7, the V gene TRBV10-3; TRBD2 might be the D (5 bases). In germline, CDR1 is ENHRY, CDR2 SYGVKD. The CDR3 totals 16 residues. V was shortened by 6 bases and J by 0 bases, with 18 bases between the two germline ends. The CDR3 region has the DNA TGTGCCATCAGATCCACCCTGGGAGTGAGCTCCTACGAGCAGTACTTC. Protein product: CAIRSTLGVSSYEQYF.

This clonotype was observed many times. The V gene is TRBV6-5, the J gene TRBJ2-5, with D perhaps TRBD1 or TRBD2 (6 bases each). V dropped 0 bases and J dropped 7 bases, with 18 bases sitting between them. The CDR3 spans 16 residues. The V gene's germline CDR1 is MNHEY and CDR2 SVGAGI. CDR3 in amino acids: CASSYSMSGAGGTQYF. The CDR3 nucleotides are TGTGCCAGCAGTTACTCGATGTCGGGGGCGGGCGGGACCCAGTACTTC.

This clonotype was recorded many times. The chain combines TRBV10-2 with TRBJ2-1; 9 bases fit TRBD2. V lost 2 bases, J lost 7 bases, and 9 bases stayed unmatched. The CDR3 consists of 16 residues. CDR1 WSHSY and CDR2 SAAADI come from the germline V gene. The CDR3 region is CASSEGGTSPQNEQFF. The CDR3 DNA reads TGCGCCAGCAGTGAGGGGGGGACTAGCCCCCAAAATGAGCAGTTCTTC.

This clonotype showed up just a few times. This chain connects TRBV7-6 to TRBJ2-1; D perhaps matches TRBD1 (6 bases). Germline values: CDR1 SGHVS, CDR2 FNYEAQ. The CDR3 covers 16 residues. The V end was cut by 1 base, the J end by 0 bases, with 10 bases between. DNA for the CDR3: TGTGCCAGCAGCTTAGAAGGGACACACTCCTACAATGAGCAGTTCTTC. This sequence encodes CASSLEGTHSYNEQFF.

This clonotype has only one observation. Because it lacks the conserved phenylalanine or tryptophan at the end, this CDR3 is likely a read error. V gene TRBV6-1 combines with J gene TRBJ2-5; D may match TRBD1 or TRBD2 (5 bases each). The J call may be mistaken, given a closer DNA end match to TRBJ2-7. The CDR3 loop spans 13 amino acids. In germline, CDR1 is MNHNS, CDR2 SASEGT. The CDR3 sequence: CASSDRGDYEQYL. The CDR3 DNA reads as TGTGCCAGCAGTGACCGAGGGGACTACGAGCAGTACTTA.

This clonotype qualifies as medium-sized. J is TRBJ2-1 and V is TRBV7-2, with D tentatively TRBD2 (5 bases). V was clipped by 0 bases and J by 5 bases, with 11 bases between them. The CDR3 consists of 15 residues. CDR1 SGHTA and CDR2 FQGNSA come from the germline V gene. The CDR3 protein is CASSLAGRRDNEQFF. The CDR3 bases are TGTGCCAGCAGCTTAGCAGGTCGGCGGGACAATGAGCAGTTCTTC. Full variable domain (rest looked up from reference TRBV7-2 and TRBJ2-1): GAGVSQSPSNKVTEKGKDVELRCDPISGHTALYWYRQSLGQGLEFLIYFQGNSAPDKSGLPSDRFSAERTGGSVSTLTIQRTQQEDSAVYLCASSLAGRRDNEQFFGPGTRLTVL.

This clonotype has at least ten counts. J is TRBJ2-2 and V is TRBV5-1; the match to TRBD2 covers 11 bases. The CDR3 loop spans 17 amino acids. V lost 0 bases, J lost 3 bases, and 4 bases stayed unmatched. Germline V gives CDR1 SGHRS, CDR2 YFSETQ. CDR3 protein: CASSLGGTSGYTGELFF. CDR3 in DNA: TGCGCCAGCAGCTTGGGGGGGACTAGCGGTTACACCGGGGAGCTGTTTTTT.

Points on this clonotype: At one boundary the junction diverges from the germline segment, which might be a read error. The chain links TRBV6-1 to TRBJ2-5, with TRBD2 matching over 8 bases. CDR1 is MNHNS and CDR2 is SASEGT in the germline V gene. The CDR3 is 14 amino acids. CDR3 DNA: TGTGCGAGCAGTGGGGCTAGCGGGCAAGATACGCAGTATTTC. As protein: CASSGASGQDTQYF.

The table lists this clonotype with a few counts. This sequence joins TRBV4-1 and TRBJ2-5; D gene unclear. The ends were cut back, 0 bases at V and 10 bases at J, with 15 bases in the middle. The CDR3 has 14 residues. CDR1 MGHRA and CDR2 YSYEKL come from the germline V gene. CDR3 nucleotide sequence: TGCGCCAGCAGCCAAGATCCCGTCCACCAGAGCCAGTACTTC. This encodes CASSQDPVHQSQYF.

This clonotype was picked up a small number of times. J is TRBJ2-1 and V is TRBV12-3 or TRBV12-4; 8 positions match TRBD2. The J call is uncertain, as TRBJ2-7 better fits the DNA end. CDR3 length: 16 amino acids. The CDR3 DNA sequence: TGTGCCAGCAGCCAACCTACTAGCGGCGAGAACTACGAGCAGTACTTC. It translates to CASSQPTSGENYEQYF.

V usage is TRBV6-1 and J usage is TRBJ2-3; D is perhaps TRBD1 or TRBD2 (6 bases each). Trimming pared 6 bases from V and 14 bases from J, leaving 27 bases between. Germline V gives CDR1 MNHNS, CDR2 SASEGT. The CDR3 spans 15 residues. This CDR3 reads CASSFWGANTDELYF. Here the CDR3 DNA reads TGTGCCAGCAGCTTCTGGGGGGCGAACACAGATGAGCTGTATTTT.

V usage is TRBV6-5 and J usage is TRBJ2-3; D ambiguous. CDR1 is MNHEY, CDR2 SVGAGI, per germline. The CDR3 extends over 15 amino acids. The V end lost 4 bases, the J end lost 2 bases, and 13 bases lay between the germline ends. The CDR3 is CASSSMTVYTDTQYF. CDR3 nucleotides: TGTGCCAGCAGTTCTATGACTGTATACACAGATACGCAGTATTTT.

In regard to this clonotype: One junction end does not reproduce the germline sequence, and a read error may be involved. The V gene is TRBV6-1, the J gene TRBJ2-3, with D possibly being TRBD1 (5 bases). CDR1 and CDR2 (germline): MNHNS, SASEGT. CDR3 size: 16 residues. The CDR3 sequence: CASSVLGLWAKDTQYF. The CDR3 DNA follows: TGTGCCAGCAGTGTGTTGGGGCTGTGGGCCAAAGATACGCAGTATTTC.

At least ten counts were recorded for this clonotype. The chain links TRBV11-3 to TRBJ2-5, with 13 bases lining up with TRBD2. Germline loops: CDR1 SGHNT, CDR2 YENEEA. J gave up 11 bases and V 2 bases, and 14 bases lay outside the gene matches. This CDR3 contains 17 residues. The CDR3 here is CASSLTLGTSGDLRQYF. CDR3 sequence (DNA): TGTGCCAGCAGCTTAACCCTCGGGACTAGCGGGGACCTACGGCAGTACTTC.

V usage is TRBV4-3 and J usage is TRBJ2-2, with 9 bases lining up with TRBD2. The V and J ends lost 0 bases and 5 bases, in that order; junction bases with no gene match: 4. The CDR3 contains 16 residues. Germline values: CDR1 LGHNA, CDR2 YSLEER. For the CDR3, the DNA is TGCGCCAGCAGCCAAGATCGAGCGGGGGGAACCGGGGAGCTGTTTTTT. It codes for CASSQDRAGGTGELFF.

J is TRBJ2-2 and V is TRBV12-3 or TRBV12-4; no definite D call. The CDR3 runs 14 residues. The germline V and J ends were trimmed by 1 base and 0 bases, with 3 bases remaining between them. Here the CDR3 reads CASSLGSNTGELFF. The CDR3 nucleotides are TGTGCCAGCAGTTTAGGCTCGAACACCGGGGAGCTGTTTTTT.

The chain is built from TRBV10-3 and TRBJ2-5; perhaps TRBD1 as D (6 bases). Gene TRBJ2-7 matches the end of the DNA better, so the J call may be wrong. Germline CDR1 ENHRY, CDR2 SYGVKD. The length of the CDR3 is 14 residues. CDR3 DNA: TGTGCCATCGGGGCAGACAGGACCCCCTACGAGCAGTACTTC. Protein sequence: CAIGADRTPYEQYF.

This clonotype was observed a few times. J is TRBJ2-1 and V is TRBV6-1, with a weak D call TRBD1 (6 bases). The closer fit of TRBJ2-7 to the DNA end suggests the J call may be wrong. The germline gives CDR1 MNHNS, CDR2 SASEGT. CDR3 length equals 17 residues. The CDR3 sequence is CASSSPGHRRISNEQYF. Written as DNA, the CDR3 is TGTGCCAGCAGCTCCCCGGGACACCGGCGTATAAGCAACGAGCAGTACTTC.

This clonotype appeared many times. The genes are TRBV6-5 and TRBJ2-2; 7 bases map to TRBD2. The trim removed 8 bases at V and 4 bases at J, leaving 10 bases unmatched. The CDR3 has 15 amino acids. Per the germline V gene, CDR1 is MNHEY and CDR2 is SVGAGI. CDR3 in amino acids: CASAKPGRSTGELFF. CDR3 DNA: TGTGCCAGCGCCAAACCCGGGAGGAGCACCGGGGAGCTGTTTTTT.

The genes are TRBV6-1 and TRBJ2-5; 10 bases match TRBD1. The J call may be faulty, since TRBJ2-7 better matches the DNA end. CDR3 length: 14 amino acids. In germline, CDR1 is MNHNS, CDR2 SASEGT. CDR3 region: CASSKATGGGEQYF. In DNA form, the CDR3 reads TGTGCCAGCAGCAAAGCGACAGGGGGCGGCGAGCAGTACTTC.

On this clonotype itself: No DNA is shown, since the ends of the CDR3 on it are uncertain; the CDR3 is the one TCRdb lists. The gene calls are TRBV27 and TRBJ2-4; the D call TRBD1 from the table was never checked on the DNA. The CDR3 is made up of 16 amino acids, end residues included. Germline lookup yields CDR1 MNHEY and CDR2 SMNVEV (reference sequence). CDR3 in amino acids: CASSLVARGATDTQYF.

The chain couples TRBV4-1 to TRBJ2-1, with TRBD1 matching over 10 bases. The J call may be mistaken, given a closer DNA end match to TRBJ2-7. Looked up from germline, CDR1 is MGHRA and CDR2 is YSYEKL. The CDR3 contains 14 residues. CDR3 sequence (DNA): TGCGCCAGCAGTCGACAGGGGGCTGGGGACGAGCAGTACTTC. This encodes CASSRQGAGDEQYF.